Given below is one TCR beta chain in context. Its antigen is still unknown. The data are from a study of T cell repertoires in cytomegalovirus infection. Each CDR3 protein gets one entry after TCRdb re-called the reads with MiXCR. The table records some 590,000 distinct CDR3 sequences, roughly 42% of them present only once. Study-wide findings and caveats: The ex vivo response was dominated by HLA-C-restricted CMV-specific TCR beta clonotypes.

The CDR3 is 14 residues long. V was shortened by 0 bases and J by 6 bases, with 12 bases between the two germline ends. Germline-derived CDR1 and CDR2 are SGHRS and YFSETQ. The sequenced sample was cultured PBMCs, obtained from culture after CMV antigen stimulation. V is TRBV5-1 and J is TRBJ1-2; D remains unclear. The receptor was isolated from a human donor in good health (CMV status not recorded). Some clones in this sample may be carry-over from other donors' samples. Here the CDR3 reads CASSLEAPTDGYTF. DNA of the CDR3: TGCGCCAGCAGCTTGGAGGCTCCGACGGATGGCTACACCTTC.